This T cell receptor beta chain was found in a study of blood T cell repertoires in COVID-19. A PCR-confirmed or clinician-diagnosed COVID-19 case had contacted exposed participants within 2 weeks of entry. Germline-derived CDR1 and CDR2 are MNHEY and SVGEGT. The CDR3 consists of 15 residues. Germline trimming cut 3 bases from V and 2 bases from J; bases unmatched to any gene: 4. Sequencing was performed with immunoSEQ multiplex PCR; in TCRdb, only in-frame clones are kept and a portion is missing. The sample lists some 290,000 clones; roughly 90% were seen once. The chain has TRBV6-2 or TRBV6-3 and TRBJ2-1; 7 positions match TRBD2. The receptor's source is a woman aged 25 to 39 who had been exposed to COVID-19. Sample: PBMCs or T cells enriched from blood (not recorded which). CDR3 region: CASSYTGGTYNEQFF. In DNA, the CDR3 is TGTGCCAGCAGTTATACGGGGGGTACCTACAATGAGCAGTTCTTC.